The rows below give T cell receptor beta chains drawn from one sample of a study of lymphopenia after photon versus proton radiotherapy. Method: immunoSEQ multiplex PCR; TCRdb's copy keeps in-frame clones and lacks some. The repertoire includes tens of thousands of clones, about 90% of them detected once, and about a tenth sits in the top ten. Sample: peripheral blood, taken from a patient treated with proton-based radiotherapy. These receptors came from a man older than 75 with esophageal cancer. CDR3s include the opening cysteine and the closing phenylalanine or tryptophan. The order of the fields is V gene, D gene, clone size, J gene, CDR3 protein, CDR3 DNA. A D gene is named only where the DNA matches it firmly. Size tells how often a clone was seen (once, few, many) or the class of an expanded clone, and some rows leave it out.

V gene: TRBV7-6
D gene: TRBD1
clone size: .
J gene: TRBJ1-1
CDR3 protein: CASSPNSRDRMNTEAFF
CDR3 DNA: TGTGCCAGCAGCCCAAACTCGCGGGACAGAATGAACACTGAAGCTTTCTTT

V gene: TRBV4-2
D gene: .
clone size: .
J gene: TRBJ1-1
CDR3 protein: CASSQDGQQNTEAFF
CDR3 DNA: TGTGCCAGCAGCCAAGATGGTCAGCAGAACACTGAAGCTTTCTTT

V gene: TRBV7-9
D gene: TRBD2
clone size: .
J gene: TRBJ2-3
CDR3 protein: CASSLGLEAWTQYF
CDR3 DNA: TGTGCCAGCAGCCTAGGACTAGAAGCGTGGACGCAGTATTTT

V gene: TRBV6-5
D gene: .
clone size: .
J gene: TRBJ2-7
CDR3 protein: CASRLRTDPYEQYF
CDR3 DNA: TGTGCCAGCAGGCTCAGGACGGATCCCTACGAGCAGTACTTC

V gene: TRBV6-6
D gene: TRBD2
clone size: .
J gene: TRBJ2-5
CDR3 protein: CASSGGETQYF
CDR3 DNA: TGTGCCAGCTCGGGGGGAGAGACCCAGTACTTC

V gene: TRBV25-1
D gene: TRBD1
clone size: .
J gene: TRBJ2-7
CDR3 protein: CASSRGTAYEQYF
CDR3 DNA: TGTGCCAGCAGCAGAGGGACAGCCTACGAGCAGTACTTC

V gene: TRBV5-1
D gene: TRBD1
clone size: .
J gene: TRBJ1-5
CDR3 protein: CASSTGTGIQPQHF
CDR3 DNA: TGCGCCAGCAGCACGGGGACAGGGATTCAGCCCCAGCATTTT

V gene: TRBV7-8
D gene: .
clone size: .
J gene: TRBJ1-4
CDR3 protein: CASSPGPNEKLFF
CDR3 DNA: TGTGCCAGCAGCCCCGGACCTAATGAAAAACTGTTTTTT

V gene: TRBV10-2
D gene: TRBD2
clone size: .
J gene: TRBJ2-5
CDR3 protein: CASSEFGRALQETQYF
CDR3 DNA: TGCGCCAGCAGTGAGTTCGGGAGGGCCCTTCAAGAGACCCAGTACTTC

V gene: TRBV7-2
D gene: TRBD2
clone size: .
J gene: TRBJ2-7
CDR3 protein: CASSLGRGTSGTPPYF
CDR3 DNA: TGTGCCAGCAGCTTAGGTCGTGGGACTAGCGGGACCCCGCCGTACTTC

V gene: TRBV6-6
D gene: .
clone size: once
J gene: TRBJ1-1
CDR3 protein: CASTLPRGNTEAFF
CDR3 DNA: TGTGCCAGCACCTTACCTAGGGGGAACACTGAAGCTTTCTTT

V gene: TRBV5-6
D gene: .
clone size: .
J gene: TRBJ2-7
CDR3 protein: CASSLWGARFSYEQYF
CDR3 DNA: TGTGCCAGCAGCTTGTGGGGCGCCAGGTTTTCCTACGAGCAGTACTTC

V gene: TRBV6-6
D gene: TRBD1
clone size: .
J gene: TRBJ2-2
CDR3 protein: CASSRGQGGELFF
CDR3 DNA: TGTGCCAGCTCAAGGGGGCAGGGCGGGGAGCTGTTTTTT

V gene: TRBV7-2
D gene: TRBD1
clone size: .
J gene: TRBJ2-2
CDR3 protein: CASSMTGLNTGELFF
CDR3 DNA: TGTGCCAGCAGCATGACAGGGTTGAACACCGGGGAGCTGTTTTTT

V gene: TRBV19
D gene: .
clone size: .
J gene: TRBJ2-7
CDR3 protein: CASSIDLQFEQYF
CDR3 DNA: TGTGCCAGTAGTATAGATTTACAGTTCGAGCAGTACTTC

V gene: TRBV9
D gene: .
clone size: .
J gene: TRBJ2-1
CDR3 protein: CASSVVVGSYNEQFF
CDR3 DNA: TGTGCCAGCAGCGTAGTTGTGGGGTCTTACAATGAGCAGTTCTTC

V gene: TRBV12-5
D gene: TRBD1
clone size: .
J gene: TRBJ1-5
CDR3 protein: CASGLDPTGGLNQPQHF
CDR3 DNA: TGTGCTAGTGGTTTAGATCCTACAGGGGGACTCAATCAGCCCCAGCATTTT

V gene: TRBV7-2
D gene: .
clone size: .
J gene: TRBJ2-5
CDR3 protein: CASSLAGSGAQYF
CDR3 DNA: TGTGCCAGCAGCTTAGCGGGGTCCGGGGCCCAGTACTTC

V gene: TRBV5-5
D gene: .
clone size: .
J gene: TRBJ1-2
CDR3 protein: CASSLNSNYGYTF
CDR3 DNA: TGTGCCAGCAGCTTGAACTCTAACTATGGCTACACCTTC

V gene: TRBV7-2
D gene: .
clone size: .
J gene: TRBJ2-2
CDR3 protein: CASSLSQTGVEELFF
CDR3 DNA: TGTGCCAGCAGCTTGTCTCAAACGGGAGTGGAGGAGCTGTTTTTT

V gene: TRBV7-3
D gene: .
clone size: few
J gene: TRBJ1-3
CDR3 protein: CASSPRYCGGNTIYF
CDR3 DNA: TGTGCCAGCAGCCCCAGGTATTGTGGTGGAAACACCATATATTTT

V gene: TRBV19
D gene: .
clone size: .
J gene: TRBJ2-1
CDR3 protein: CASSIGTRTQQFF
CDR3 DNA: TGTGCCAGTAGTATCGGGACCCGCACGCAGCAGTTCTTC

V gene: TRBV7-9
D gene: TRBD1
clone size: once
J gene: TRBJ1-3
CDR3 protein: CASSTTRQGGAGNTIYF
CDR3 DNA: TGTGCCAGCAGCACCACCCGACAGGGAGGAGCTGGAAACACCATATATTTT

V gene: TRBV19
D gene: TRBD1
clone size: .
J gene: TRBJ1-2
CDR3 protein: CASSPTTGPSSNYGYTF
CDR3 DNA: TGTGCCAGTAGTCCGACGACAGGGCCGTCATCTAACTATGGCTACACCTTC

V gene: TRBV4-1
D gene: TRBD1
clone size: few
J gene: TRBJ2-7
CDR3 protein: CASSQGQGASEQYF
CDR3 DNA: TGCGCCAGCAGCCAAGGGCAGGGGGCAAGTGAGCAGTACTTC

V gene: TRBV4-1
D gene: .
clone size: .
J gene: TRBJ2-5
CDR3 protein: CASSQDPAQETQYF
CDR3 DNA: TGCGCCAGCAGCCAAGACCCTGCGCAAGAGACCCAGTACTTC

V gene: TRBV30
D gene: .
clone size: .
J gene: TRBJ1-2
CDR3 protein: CAWTSVGWGYTF
CDR3 DNA: TGTGCCTGGACCTCAGTAGGCTGGGGCTACACCTTC

V gene: TRBV7-2
D gene: .
clone size: few
J gene: TRBJ2-3
CDR3 protein: CASSLDSRTDTQYF
CDR3 DNA: TGTGCCAGCAGCTTGGACAGTCGCACAGATACGCAGTATTTT

V gene: TRBV7-2
D gene: .
clone size: .
J gene: TRBJ2-2
CDR3 protein: CASRMGRNTGELFF
CDR3 DNA: TGTGCCAGCAGAATGGGACGGAACACCGGGGAGCTGTTTTTT

V gene: TRBV27
D gene: .
clone size: .
J gene: TRBJ1-2
CDR3 protein: CASSPGLNYGYTF
CDR3 DNA: TGTGCCAGCAGTCCGGGGCTTAACTATGGCTACACCTTC

V gene: TRBV10-2
D gene: .
clone size: once
J gene: TRBJ1-1
CDR3 protein: CASKAGAFTEAFF
CDR3 DNA: TGCGCCAGCAAAGCAGGCGCATTTACTGAAGCTTTCTTT

V gene: TRBV12-5
D gene: TRBD1
clone size: .
J gene: TRBJ2-1
CDR3 protein: CASGLALDRGRYNEQFF
CDR3 DNA: TGTGCTAGTGGTTTGGCTCTCGACAGGGGGCGATACAATGAGCAGTTCTTC

V gene: TRBV19
D gene: TRBD2
clone size: .
J gene: TRBJ2-2
CDR3 protein: CASSKGTSGGTNTGELFF
CDR3 DNA: TGTGCCAGTAGTAAGGGGACTAGCGGGGGAACGAACACCGGGGAGCTGTTTTTT

V gene: TRBV30
D gene: .
clone size: .
J gene: TRBJ1-1
CDR3 protein: CAWSVRNTEAFF
CDR3 DNA: TGTGCCTGGAGTGTCAGAAACACTGAAGCTTTCTTT

V gene: TRBV19
D gene: TRBD1
clone size: .
J gene: TRBJ1-2
CDR3 protein: CASSITDRGGGGYTF
CDR3 DNA: TGTGCCAGTAGTATAACAGACAGGGGCGGTGGTGGCTACACCTTC

V gene: TRBV19
D gene: TRBD2
clone size: .
J gene: TRBJ2-3
CDR3 protein: CASSITSGSTDTQYF
CDR3 DNA: TGTGCCAGTAGTATTACTAGCGGTAGCACAGATACGCAGTATTTT

V gene: TRBV27
D gene: .
clone size: .
J gene: TRBJ2-7
CDR3 protein: CATGLTSSYEQYF
CDR3 DNA: TGTGCCACCGGACTAACGAGCTCCTACGAGCAGTACTTC

V gene: TRBV4-3
D gene: .
clone size: .
J gene: TRBJ2-2
CDR3 protein: CASSPQPISSDTGELFF
CDR3 DNA: TGCGCCAGCAGCCCCCAACCCATATCCTCAGACACCGGGGAGCTGTTTTTT